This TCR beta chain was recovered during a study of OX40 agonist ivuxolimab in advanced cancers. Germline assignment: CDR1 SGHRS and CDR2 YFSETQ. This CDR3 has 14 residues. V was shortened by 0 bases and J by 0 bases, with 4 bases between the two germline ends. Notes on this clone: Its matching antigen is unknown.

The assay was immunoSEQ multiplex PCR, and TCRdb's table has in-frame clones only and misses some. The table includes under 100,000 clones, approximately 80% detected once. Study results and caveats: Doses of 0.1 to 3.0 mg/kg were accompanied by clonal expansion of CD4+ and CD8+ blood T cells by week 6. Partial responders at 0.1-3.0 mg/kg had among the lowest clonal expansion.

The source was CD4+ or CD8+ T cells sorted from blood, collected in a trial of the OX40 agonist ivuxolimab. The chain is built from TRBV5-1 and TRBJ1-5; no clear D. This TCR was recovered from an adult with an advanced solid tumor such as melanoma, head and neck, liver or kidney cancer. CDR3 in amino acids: CASSLDSSNQPQHF. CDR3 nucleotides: TGCGCCAGCAGCTTGGACAGTAGCAATCAGCCCCAGCATTTT. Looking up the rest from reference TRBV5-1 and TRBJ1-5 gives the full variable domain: KAGVTQTPRYLIKTRGQQVTLSCSPISGHRSVSWYQQTPGQGLQFLFEYFSETQRNKGNFPGRFSGRQFSNSRSEMNVSTLELGDSALYLCASSLDSSNQPQHFGDGTRLSIL.